This TCR beta chain was sequenced for a study of identical twins. Overall study results and limits: With beta out-of-frame sequences, excess sharing by twins was weaker. Clonotypes of the beta chain that were abundant in cord blood carried fewer insertions (memory repertoires showed none). Monozygotic twin pairs showed more out-of-frame TCR alpha sharing than models estimated.

Each donor was a healthy Caucasian. Per the germline V gene, CDR1 is MNHEY and CDR2 is SMNVEV (reference sequence). The CDR3 runs 15 residues. V gave up 3 bases and J gave up 2 bases, with 14 bases separating them. This clonotype appeared once. Its antigen is currently unknown. TCRdb reprocessed the 5' RACE reads with MiXCR, giving one entry per CDR3 protein. This sample has roughly 280,000 distinct CDR3 sequences, with roughly 10% found just once. These data also formed part of another study, on yellow fever vaccine responses in identical twins.

This receptor was taken from a young woman in good health. The sample comprised CD8+ T cells sorted from blood. The chain recombines TRBV27 with TRBJ2-7; possibly TRBD1 for D (6 bases). The CDR3 region is CASSFQPGQPYEQYF. The DNA for the CDR3 is TGTGCCAGCAGTTTCCAGCCGGGACAACCCTACGAGCAGTACTTC.